These 18 T cell receptor beta chains were all obtained from the same sample, sequenced in a study of T cell responses to AZD1222 COVID-19 vaccine (dated by TCRdb to 2020 to 2022). Library method: the immunoSEQ multiplex PCR assay. TCRdb limited this immuneACCESS table to in-frame rearrangements with V and J called. A share of clones is missing; checked studies link under half to unresolved V genes, and the rest is unexplained. The sample table contains fewer than 110,000 clones; only one count was recorded for approximately 89% of them. The ten largest clonotypes hold 22% of the sample. Taken with the paper, the label for time point translates to: baseline before first vaccination. The sample here was peripheral blood, taken on day 0 of AZD1222 vaccination. These receptors originate from an adult in good health.

The rearrangement uses TRBV19 and TRBJ2-7; unclear D gene. Germline V gene sequence: CDR1 LNHDA, CDR2 SQIVND (reference sequence). CDR3 length: 13 residues. Trimming removed 5 bases from V and 5 bases from J, with 13 bases in between. Here the CDR3 reads CASSSVTLDEQYF. The CDR3 DNA reads as TGTGCCAGTAGTTCGGTGACCTTAGACGAGCAGTACTTC.

The chain is built from TRBV6-2 or TRBV6-3 and TRBJ1-2; TRBD1 is a possible D gene (6 bases). Germline CDR1 MNHEY, CDR2 SVGEGT. Trimming removed 3 bases at V and 8 bases at J, with 10 bases between. The CDR3 covers 12 residues. The CDR3 DNA reads as TGTGCCAGCAGTTATGCGGGGGCCGGCTACACCTTC. Translated, it gives CASSYAGAGYTF.

The V and J genes are TRBV6-2 or TRBV6-3 and TRBJ1-1, with 7 bases fitting TRBD1. CDR3 size: 14 residues. With V trimmed by 7 bases and J by 5 bases, 10 bases remained unmatched. Germline lookup yields CDR1 MNHEY and CDR2 SVGEGT. Here the CDR3 reads CASIPTGRWTEAFF. CDR3 in DNA: TGTGCCAGCATCCCGACAGGGCGGTGGACTGAAGCTTTCTTT.

The chain joins TRBV5-6 to TRBJ1-1; maybe TRBD1 (6 bases). The germline V gene encodes CDR1 SGHDT and CDR2 YYEEEE. The CDR3 covers 14 residues. Trimming pared 4 bases from V and 1 base from J, leaving 11 bases between. For the CDR3, the DNA is TGTGCCAGCAGCCTGCCGACAGGGAACACTGAAGCTTTCTTT. This codes for CASSLPTGNTEAFF.

The gene calls are TRBV2 and TRBJ2-1; D is uncertain. Trimming pared 7 bases from V and 7 bases from J, leaving 14 bases between. Germline V gene lookup returns CDR1 SNHLY and CDR2 FYNNEI. The CDR3 loop spans 13 amino acids. DNA for the CDR3: TGTGCCAGCACTGACGGAGACACGAATGAGCAGTTCTTC. Translated, it gives CASTDGDTNEQFF.

The genes are TRBV19 and TRBJ2-4; 7 positions match TRBD1. Looked up from germline, CDR1 is LNHDA and CDR2 is SQIVND (reference sequence). The length of the CDR3 is 14 residues. The V and J ends lost 6 bases and 5 bases, in that order; junction bases with no gene match: 7. CDR3 nucleotide sequence: TGTGCCAGTAGCCCGACAGGGAGTCAAAACATTCAGTACTTC. Translating it yields CASSPTGSQNIQYF.

This clone was counted a single time. The rearrangement uses TRBV7-2 and TRBJ1-5; TRBD1 aligns across 9 bases. Germline loops: CDR1 SGHTA, CDR2 FQGNSA. This CDR3 comprises 15 residues. V lost 5 bases to trimming and J lost 4 bases; unmatched junction nucleotides: 6. CDR3 sequence: CASSPRQGGNQPQHF. DNA of the CDR3: TGTGCCAGCAGCCCCCGACAGGGGGGGAATCAGCCCCAGCATTTT.

V is TRBV19 and J is TRBJ1-4; TRBD1 might be the D (6 bases). The CDR3 covers 15 residues. With 5 bases removed from V and 7 bases from J, the gap between germline ends came to 17 bases. Germline V gene lookup returns CDR1 LNHDA and CDR2 SQIVND (reference sequence). The CDR3 coding sequence is TGTGCCAGTAGTTACTCAGGGGAGGAAGGTGAAAAACTGTTTTTT. Protein product: CASSYSGEEGEKLFF. The full variable domain, with the rest looked up from reference TRBV19 and TRBJ1-4, is DGGITQSPKYLFRKEGQNVTLSCEQNLNHDAMYWYRQDPGQGLRLIYYSQIVNDFQKGDIAEGYSVSREKKESFPLTVTSAQKNPTAFYLCASSYSGEEGEKLFFGSGTQLSVL.

The chain joins TRBV6-6 to TRBJ2-7; TRBD1 might be the D (6 bases). Germline V gives CDR1 MNHNY, CDR2 SVGAGI (reference sequence). Between the trimmed V and J ends, which lost 8 bases and 3 bases, there was a span of 17 bases. The CDR3 contains 14 residues. CDR3 residues: CASDRYGPGYEQYF. CDR3 DNA: TGTGCCAGCGACAGGTATGGACCCGGCTACGAGCAGTACTTC.

This chain uses TRBV7-9 with TRBJ1-1; D gene unclear. Trimming shortened V by 0 bases and J by 2 bases, and 13 bases separated the two germline ends. Germline CDR1 SEHNR, CDR2 FQNEAQ (reference sequence). The CDR3 consists of 16 residues. The CDR3 region has the DNA TGTGCCAGCAGCTTAGCTGGGCGCGTATCAAACACTGAAGCTTTCTTT. Its translation is CASSLAGRVSNTEAFF.

The rearrangement uses TRBV4-3 and TRBJ2-2, with 11 bases identical to TRBD2. The V gene's germline CDR1 is LGHNA and CDR2 YSLEER. There are 17 residues in the CDR3. V lost 0 bases to trimming and J lost 4 bases; unmatched junction nucleotides: 4. This CDR3 is CASSQELAGDLTGELFF. The CDR3 bases are TGCGCCAGCAGCCAAGAACTAGCGGGGGACCTCACCGGGGAGCTGTTTTTT.

The J gene is TRBJ2-1, the V gene TRBV21-1; the table names TRBD2, a call not compared with the DNA. TRBV21-1 is reported as a pseudogene. This CDR3 region has 20 residues. CDR3 sequence: CASSKGRGAPISYNAVEEFF. CDR3 nucleotides: TGTGCCAGCAGCAAAGGGCGGGGGGCGCCAATCTCCTACAATGCGGTCGAGGAGTTCTTC.

In this sample, this clone turned up once. This chain joins TRBV4-3 and TRBJ2-3; TRBD1 matches 7 bases. Trimming removed 1 base from V and 4 bases from J; junction bases left unmatched: 5. The CDR3 has 15 residues. Germline CDR1 reads LGHNA; CDR2 reads YSLEER. The CDR3 region is CASSQARGPADTQYF. The CDR3 coding sequence is TGCGCCAGCAGCCAAGCAAGGGGGCCCGCAGATACGCAGTATTTT.

The chain links TRBV6-5 to TRBJ1-2; D unclear. Trimming shortened V by 5 bases and J by 5 bases, and 12 bases separated the two germline ends. The CDR3 consists of 13 residues. CDR1 and CDR2 (germline): MNHEY, SVGAGI. In DNA, the CDR3 is TGTGCCAGCAGTAGCTATTCGGGTTATGGCTACACCTTC. Encoded protein: CASSSYSGYGYTF.

The chain recombines TRBV29-1 with TRBJ2-5; D may be TRBD1 (6 bases). The germline V gene encodes CDR1 SQVTM and CDR2 ANQGSEA. The CDR3 spans 12 residues. With 3 bases removed from V and 5 bases from J, the gap between germline ends came to 10 bases. This chain's CDR3 is CSVDRGSETQYF. The CDR3 nucleotides are TGCAGCGTTGATAGGGGGAGTGAGACCCAGTACTTC.

V usage is TRBV6-1 and J usage is TRBJ1-5; D is ambiguous. Trimming cost V 5 bases and J 2 bases, with 4 bases left between them. The germline CDR1 and CDR2 sequences are MNHNS and SASEGT. This CDR3 region has 12 residues. The CDR3 nucleotides are TGTGCCAGCAGTAGTGGCAATCAGCCCCAGCATTTT. Translating gives CASSSGNQPQHF.

The rearrangement joins TRBV5-6 to TRBJ2-3; D is perhaps TRBD2 (6 bases). Germline CDR1 reads SGHDT; CDR2 reads YYEEEE. The CDR3 extends over 13 amino acids. Deletions cut 4 bases from V and 7 bases from J, with 13 bases between. The CDR3 region is CASSQLGGNTQYF. CDR3 DNA sequence: TGTGCCAGCAGCCAACTCGGGGGAAATACGCAGTATTTT.

The chain employs TRBV19 and TRBJ2-1; 12 bases line up with TRBD2. Germline V gene sequence: CDR1 LNHDA, CDR2 SQIVND (reference sequence). V trimming: 4 bases; J trimming: 12 bases; junction bases outside the gene matches: 10. CDR3 length: 15 amino acids. CDR3 loop: CASSSASGGASWQFF. The CDR3 DNA follows: TGTGCCAGTAGTAGCGCTAGCGGGGGGGCTTCGTGGCAGTTCTTC.